Each of the 25 T cell receptor beta chains below was sequenced from the same sample in a study of blood T cell repertoires in COVID-19. The assay was immunoSEQ multiplex PCR, and TCRdb's table has in-frame clones only and misses some. The sample consists of around 140,000 clones, about 87% of them appearing once. The sample taken for sequencing was peripheral blood. The source is a woman in her forties or fifties with acute or convalescent COVID-19.

The chain has TRBV5-6 and TRBJ2-2; a weak D match, TRBD1 (5 bases). This CDR3 comprises 15 residues. V was clipped by 0 bases and J by 4 bases, with 10 bases between them. Germline CDR1 is SGHDT and CDR2 is YYEEEE. As DNA, the CDR3 is TGTGCCAGCAGCTTGGTTCAGGGCTTCACCGGGGAGCTGTTTTTT. It yields the protein CASSLVQGFTGELFF.

The chain is built from TRBV9 and TRBJ2-3; D gene ambiguous. Germline lookup yields CDR1 SGDLS and CDR2 YYNGEE. V shed 0 bases and J shed 2 bases, with 10 bases lying between them. The length of the CDR3 is 15 residues. CDR3 nucleotides: TGTGCCAGCAGCGTAGGTCTTGAACTCACAGATACGCAGTATTTT. This encodes CASSVGLELTDTQYF.

The chain uses TRBV19 and TRBJ2-1; TRBD2 matches 8 bases. Germline CDR1 and CDR2: LNHDA and SQIVND (reference sequence). The CDR3 runs to 16 residues. V gave up 5 bases and J gave up 4 bases; unmatched junction bases: 10. As DNA, the CDR3 is TGTGCCAGTAGTTCGCAAGCGGGGGACTATTACAATGAGCAGTTCTTC. Translation: CASSSQAGDYYNEQFF.

This chain connects TRBV27 to TRBJ1-1; no clear D. The ends were cut back, 5 bases at V and 8 bases at J, with 18 bases in the middle. The germline CDR1 and CDR2 sequences are MNHEY and SMNVEV (reference sequence). CDR3 length: 14 residues. The CDR3 is CASSPSPVRQEAFF. The DNA of the CDR3 is TGTGCCAGCAGTCCTTCTCCGGTGAGACAAGAAGCTTTCTTT.

The V call is TRBV7-9, the J call TRBJ1-5; 8 bases fit TRBD1. V was pared by 3 bases and J by 5 bases, with 6 bases of the junction left unmatched. Germline V gene data show CDR1 as SEHNR and CDR2 as FQNEAQ (reference sequence). The CDR3 loop spans 15 amino acids. The DNA of the CDR3 is TGTGCCAGCAGCTTCGGACAGGGAGGCTATCAGCCCCAGCATTTT. It translates to CASSFGQGGYQPQHF.

This chain uses TRBV5-1 with TRBJ2-3; 14 nucleotides line up with TRBD2. This CDR3 has 14 amino acids. The V gene end was trimmed by 5 bases and the J gene end by 6 bases; junction bases not matched to a gene: 2. Germline CDR1 SGHRS, CDR2 YFSETQ. In DNA, the CDR3 is TGCGCCAGCAGGACTAGCGGGGGGGTGGATACGCAGTATTTT. This gives the protein CASRTSGGVDTQYF.

The chain joins TRBV2 to TRBJ2-7; 7 nucleotides line up with TRBD2. The CDR3 has 15 amino acids. The trim removed 6 bases at V and 5 bases at J, leaving 13 bases unmatched. Germline V gene lookup returns CDR1 SNHLY and CDR2 FYNNEI. CDR3 DNA: TGTGCCAGCAGCCAAACCGGGACTACCTACAACGAGCAGTACTTC. Protein: CASSQTGTTYNEQYF.

This chain links TRBV10-2 with TRBJ2-7, with TRBD2 matching over 7 bases. This CDR3 is 13 amino acids long. CDR1 is WSHSY, CDR2 SAAADI, per germline. Trimming at V came to 7 bases and at J to 5 bases, leaving 8 bases not matched to a gene. CDR3 DNA sequence: TGCGCCAGCAACAGCGGGGCCCTCCACGAGCAGTACTTC. This codes for CASNSGALHEQYF.

This sequence joins TRBV4-1 and TRBJ2-7; the match to TRBD1 covers 7 bases. This CDR3 has 14 amino acids. From germline, CDR1 is MGHRA and CDR2 YSYEKL. V was clipped by 2 bases and J by 4 bases; unmatched bases: 5. CDR3 nucleotide sequence: TGCGCCAGCAGCCAAACAGGGGTGAGGTACGAGCAGTACTTC. The encoded protein is CASSQTGVRYEQYF.

The V and J genes are TRBV3-1 (or the pseudogene TRBV3-2) and TRBJ1-3, with 7 nucleotides matching TRBD1. The CDR3 has 16 amino acids. J was trimmed by 0 bases and V by 4 bases; bases with no gene match: 6. Germline values: CDR1 LGHDT, CDR2 YNNKEL (reference sequence). CDR3 residues: CASSLKTGSSGNTIYF. The CDR3 DNA reads TGTGCCAGCAGCCTAAAGACAGGGAGCTCTGGAAACACCATATATTTT.

The chain uses TRBV12-5 and TRBJ2-7; 13 bases map to TRBD2. Per germline, CDR1 LGHNT and CDR2 FRNRAP. This CDR3 has 16 residues. V gave up 6 bases and J gave up 5 bases; unmatched junction bases: 10. The CDR3 DNA reads as TGTGCTAGTGGCTTACGACCGGGACTAGCGGGAAACGAGCAGTACTTC. Translated, it gives CASGLRPGLAGNEQYF.

This chain connects TRBV19 to TRBJ1-1; TRBD1 agrees at 11 bases. Germline loops: CDR1 LNHDA, CDR2 SQIVND (reference sequence). The CDR3 is 16 residues long. V lost 3 bases and J lost 0; bases outside the gene matches: 3. The CDR3 spells CASSIGQGALNTEAFF. The CDR3 DNA follows: TGTGCCAGTAGTATTGGACAGGGGGCCCTGAACACTGAAGCTTTCTTT.

The rearrangement joins TRBV27 to TRBJ1-2, with unresolved D. The CDR3 length is 14 residues. The germline V gene has CDR1 MNHEY and CDR2 SMNVEV (reference sequence). V dropped 4 bases and J dropped 6 bases, with 15 bases sitting between them. CDR3 in amino acids: CASSSAHSGNGYTF. CDR3 bases: TGTGCCAGCAGTTCGGCTCACTCGGGGAATGGCTACACCTTC.

DNA of the CDR3: TGTGCCAGCAGCCAAACGGGGTATAGCTATGGCTACACCTTC. Amino acid sequence: CASSQTGYSYGYTF. The V and J genes are TRBV3-1 (or the pseudogene TRBV3-2) and TRBJ1-2; no definite D call. Germline V gives CDR1 LGHDT, CDR2 YNNKEL (reference sequence). The CDR3 consists of 14 residues. V shed 2 bases and J shed 4 bases, with 11 bases lying between them.

The CDR3, as DNA: TGTGCCAGTATGGCGGCTAGCGGGGCGGACGAGCAGTACTTC. Its protein is CASMAASGADEQYF. This sequence joins TRBV19 and TRBJ2-7, with 9 bases aligning to TRBD2. Germline CDR1 reads LNHDA; CDR2 reads SQIVND (reference sequence). The CDR3 runs to 14 residues. V was clipped by 7 bases and J by 5 bases; unmatched bases: 9.

The chain is built from TRBV7-2 and TRBJ2-3; tentative D call: TRBD1 (6 bases). The CDR3 covers 15 residues. Trimming removed 4 bases from V and 2 bases from J, with 13 bases in between. The germline V gene encodes CDR1 SGHTA and CDR2 FQGNSA. The CDR3 protein is CASSSRDTYTDTQYF. The CDR3 DNA reads TGTGCCAGCAGCTCCCGGGACACTTACACAGATACGCAGTATTTT.

The gene calls are TRBV29-1 and TRBJ2-3; TRBD2 aligns across 12 bases. Trimming cost V 4 bases and J 1 base; bases outside gene matches: 3. CDR3 length: 15 residues. Germline CDR1 SQVTM, CDR2 ANQGSEA. The CDR3 region has the DNA TGCAGCGTTGTTGGACTAGCGGGACGCACAGATACGCAGTATTTT. Protein: CSVVGLAGRTDTQYF.

CDR3 region: CAWNEGGFTDTQYF. The CDR3 DNA is TGTGCCTGGAATGAGGGAGGCTTCACAGATACGCAGTATTTT. The V and J genes are TRBV30 and TRBJ2-3; a weak D match, TRBD2 (6 bases). The CDR3 runs to 14 residues. Germline V gene lookup returns CDR1 GTSNPN and CDR2 SVGIG (reference sequence). Trimming shortened V by 4 bases and J by 2 bases, and 13 bases separated the two germline ends.

V gene TRBV10-3 combines with J gene TRBJ1-2, with TRBD1 as a possible D gene (6 bases). CDR1 is ENHRY and CDR2 is SYGVKD in the germline V gene. V shed 7 bases and J shed 4 bases, with 13 bases lying between them. This CDR3 has 13 amino acids. The CDR3 region has the DNA TGTGCCATCAATCCGGACAGATTCTATGGCTACACCTTC. This encodes CAINPDRFYGYTF.

The V and J genes are TRBV23-1 and TRBJ1-4, with TRBD1 as a possible D gene (5 bases). TRBV23-1 carries the ORF label, with uncertain function. The germline V and J ends were trimmed by 3 bases and 4 bases, with 9 bases remaining between them. The CDR3 is 14 amino acids. This CDR3 reads CASSQGRGNEKLFF. The CDR3 nucleotides are TGCGCCAGCAGTCAGGGGCGGGGTAATGAAAAACTGTTTTTT.

The gene calls are TRBV3-1 (or the pseudogene TRBV3-2) and TRBJ1-1; tentative D call: TRBD1 (5 bases). Per germline, CDR1 LGHDT and CDR2 YNNKEL (reference sequence). The CDR3 has 13 amino acids. V was trimmed by 2 bases and J by 4 bases, leaving 8 bases between them. The CDR3 region has the DNA TGTGCCAGCAGCCAAATAACAGGCACTGAAGCTTTCTTT. Protein sequence: CASSQITGTEAFF.

This clone was picked up a small number of times. The chain has TRBV25-1 and TRBJ1-1; no definite D call. This CDR3 has 15 amino acids. Germline assignment: CDR1 MGHDK and CDR2 SYGVNS. Trimming stripped 2 bases from V and 1 base from J, with 11 bases between. The CDR3 nucleotides read TGTGCCAGCAGTGAAAGTTTCGGAGGGAACACTGAAGCTTTCTTT. Its protein product is CASSESFGGNTEAFF. The full variable domain, in which reference TRBV25-1 and TRBJ1-1 provide the parts outside the CDR3, is EADIYQTPRYLVIGTGKKITLECSQTMGHDKMYWYQQDPGMELHLIHYSYGVNSTEKGDLSSESTVSRIRTEHFPLTLESARPSHTSQYLCASSESFGGNTEAFFGQGTRLTVV.

The rearrangement joins TRBV5-1 to TRBJ2-7, with TRBD1 matching 7 bases. The CDR3 spans 15 residues. The germline V gene has CDR1 SGHRS and CDR2 YFSETQ. Unmatched junction bases numbered 12, after V lost 4 bases and J lost 5 bases. CDR3 coding DNA: TGCGCCAGCAGCCCGAGCCCGACAGGGCCTAACGAGCAGTACTTC. As protein: CASSPSPTGPNEQYF.

The chain employs TRBV24-1 and TRBJ1-2, with D perhaps matching TRBD1 (5 bases). This CDR3 is built from 12 residues. Germline V gene lookup returns CDR1 KGHDR and CDR2 SFDVKD. The V end was cut by 9 bases, the J end by 0 bases, with 7 bases between. CDR3 in amino acids: CATQQANYGYTF. CDR3 bases: TGTGCCACCCAACAGGCTAACTATGGCTACACCTTC.

This chain joins TRBV5-1 and TRBJ2-1; 9 bases are a match to TRBD1. V gave up 0 bases and J gave up 6 bases; unmatched junction bases: 10. The CDR3 loop spans 17 amino acids. CDR1 and CDR2 from the germline V gene are SGHRS and YFSETQ. The CDR3: CASSLVPPGQGGNEQFF. The CDR3 nucleotides read TGCGCCAGCAGCTTGGTCCCCCCGGGACAGGGCGGCAATGAGCAGTTCTTC.